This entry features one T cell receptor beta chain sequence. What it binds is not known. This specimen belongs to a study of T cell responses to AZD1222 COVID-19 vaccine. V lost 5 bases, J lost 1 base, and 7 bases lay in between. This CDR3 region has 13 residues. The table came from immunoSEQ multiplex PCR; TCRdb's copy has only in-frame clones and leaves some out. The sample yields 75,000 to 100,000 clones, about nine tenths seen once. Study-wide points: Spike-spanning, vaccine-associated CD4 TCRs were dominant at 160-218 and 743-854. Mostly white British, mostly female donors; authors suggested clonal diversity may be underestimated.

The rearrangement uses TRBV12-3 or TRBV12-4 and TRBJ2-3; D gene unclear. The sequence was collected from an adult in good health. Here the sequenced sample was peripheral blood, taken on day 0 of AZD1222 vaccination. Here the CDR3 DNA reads TGTGCCAGCAGTCCCGGGCGCACAGATACGCAGTATTTT. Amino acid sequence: CASSPGRTDTQYF.